The 10 T cell receptor beta chains below come from one sample, sequenced in a study of T cell responses to AZD1222 COVID-19 vaccine. Sequenced by immunoSEQ multiplex PCR; TCRdb stores in-frame clones only, minus some. The profile shows more than 140,000 clones, around 89% of them singletons. Sample: peripheral blood, taken on day 0 of MenACWY control vaccination. Every receptor here comes from an adult in good health.

This chain connects TRBV7-3 to TRBJ1-1, with D perhaps matching TRBD1 (6 bases). Germline V gene data show CDR1 as SGHTA and CDR2 as FQGTGA. Trimming cost V 1 base and J 7 bases, with 10 bases left between them. CDR3 length: 13 amino acids. CDR3 sequence reads: CASSLMGGNEAFF. CDR3 DNA: TGTGCCAGCAGCTTAATGGGGGGCAATGAAGCTTTCTTT.

This clone was recorded once. The chain joins TRBV24-1 to TRBJ1-2, with 9 bases fitting TRBD1. CDR1 and CDR2 from the germline V gene are KGHDR and SFDVKD. After removal of 4 bases from V and 7 bases from J, the junction contained 6 bases not matched to a gene. The CDR3 sequence is 14 residues long. The CDR3 nucleotides read TGTGCCACCAGTGAACAGGACAGGGGACGTGGCTACACCTTC. It specifies CATSEQDRGRGYTF.

This clone was seen only once. The chain carries TRBV4-1 and TRBJ1-5; D not certain. Germline CDR1 is MGHRA and CDR2 is YSYEKL. The V gene lost 4 bases and the J gene lost 0 bases, with 13 bases spanning the gap. This CDR3 has 16 residues. The CDR3 protein is CASSRAAINSNQPQHF. CDR3 DNA: TGCGCCAGCAGCCGAGCGGCTATTAATAGCAATCAGCCCCAGCATTTT.

J is TRBJ1-5 and V is TRBV6-5, with TRBD1 matching 7 bases. Germline V lookup: CDR1 MNHEY, CDR2 SVGAGI. This CDR3 spans 14 amino acids. The V segment lost 6 bases and the J segment 4 bases; nucleotides outside the gene matches: 6. The CDR3 region is CASSPGQLNQPQHF. In nucleotides, the CDR3 is TGTGCCAGCAGCCCGGGACAGCTGAATCAGCCCCAGCATTTT.

CDR3 amino acids: CASNRGTGVMVERGYTF. DNA for the CDR3: TGTGCCAGCAACCGCGGGACAGGGGTAATGGTAGAGCGAGGCTACACCTTC. This rearrangement joins TRBV28 to TRBJ1-2, with 10 bases matching TRBD1. Germline CDR1 is MDHEN and CDR2 is SYDVKM. The CDR3 consists of 17 residues. J was trimmed by 8 bases and V by 7 bases; bases with no gene match: 19.

The chain recombines TRBV6-2 or TRBV6-3 with TRBJ2-1; 10 bases are a match to TRBD2. J lost 1 base, V lost 2 bases, and 8 bases had no gene match. Germline assignment: CDR1 MNHEY and CDR2 SVGEGT. The CDR3 covers 18 residues. The CDR3 nucleotides read TGTGCCAGCAGTTACCCCCGGACTAGCGGCCCATCCTACAATGAGCAGTTCTTC. Its protein is CASSYPRTSGPSYNEQFF.

V is TRBV18 and J is TRBJ2-7, with 7 bases aligning to TRBD1. V shed 4 bases, J shed 1 base, and the junction held 10 bases outside the gene matches. The CDR3 spans 16 residues. The germline gives CDR1 KGHSH, CDR2 LQKENI. The CDR3 nucleotides are TGTGCCAGCTCACGAAACCGACAGGGCGGATCCTACGAGCAGTACTTC. Its protein product is CASSRNRQGGSYEQYF.

The chain has TRBV4-1 and TRBJ2-7, with D possibly TRBD2 on 5 matching bases. CDR1 is MGHRA and CDR2 is YSYEKL in the germline V gene. Trimming removed 1 base at V and 4 bases at J, with 8 bases between. This CDR3 has 13 residues. The CDR3 nucleotides are TGCGCCAGCAGCCAAGTTAGGGAGTACGAGCAGTACTTC. This translates into CASSQVREYEQYF.

The J gene is TRBJ1-5, the V gene TRBV24-1, with D unresolved. V was cut by 9 bases and J by 2 bases, with 7 bases left in between. This CDR3 has 12 residues. Germline V lookup: CDR1 KGHDR, CDR2 SFDVKD. CDR3 nucleotide sequence: TGTGCCACCGGGGTCGGCAATCAGCCCCAGCATTTT. Its translation is CATGVGNQPQHF.

The V gene is TRBV6-5, the J gene TRBJ1-5, with D maybe TRBD1 (6 bases). From germline, CDR1 is MNHEY and CDR2 SVGAGI. The CDR3 runs to 14 residues. V gave up 6 bases and J gave up 3 bases, with 12 bases separating them. The CDR3 here is CASSLDRSNQPQHF. The CDR3 DNA sequence: TGTGCCAGCAGCTTAGACAGGTCCAATCAGCCCCAGCATTTT.